The rows below give T cell receptor beta chains drawn from one sample of a study of technical replicates of blood from a few donors. The repertoire was sequenced with immunoSEQ multiplex PCR; TCRdb's copy has only in-frame clones and lacks some. Of 68,000 or so clones in the sample, about 97% were seen once. The sample comprised T cells isolated from PBMCs. These receptors came from a human donor in good health. CDR3s include the opening cysteine and the closing phenylalanine or tryptophan. A D gene is named only where the DNA matches it firmly. Part of the rows lack a size; the others show once, few, many or a class for expanded clones.

J gene: TRBJ2-7
clone size: -
V gene: TRBV6-5
D gene: TRBD1
CDR3 protein: CASSFTAGTGGYEQYF
CDR3 DNA: TGTGCCAGCAGTTTCACCGCCGGGACAGGGGGATACGAGCAGTACTTC

J gene: TRBJ1-5
clone size: once
V gene: TRBV29-1
D gene: TRBD1
CDR3 protein: CSVLGQYNQPQHF
CDR3 DNA: TGCAGCGTTTTGGGACAGTACAATCAGCCCCAGCATTTT

J gene: TRBJ2-2
clone size: -
V gene: TRBV7-9
D gene: TRBD1
CDR3 protein: CASRTGTGGPGELFF
CDR3 DNA: TGTGCCAGCAGGACCGGGACAGGGGGCCCCGGGGAGCTGTTTTTT

J gene: TRBJ2-1
clone size: -
V gene: TRBV9
D gene: -
CDR3 protein: CASSVRRGEQFF
CDR3 DNA: TGTGCCAGCAGCGTAAGGCGGGGCGAGCAGTTCTTC

J gene: TRBJ1-1
clone size: -
V gene: TRBV5-6
D gene: -
CDR3 protein: CASSRTLTGTMNTEAFF
CDR3 DNA: TGTGCCAGCAGCCGCACATTGACAGGCACCATGAACACTGAAGCTTTCTTT

J gene: TRBJ2-7
clone size: -
V gene: TRBV6-5
D gene: -
CDR3 protein: CASSYSYLGEQYF
CDR3 DNA: TGTGCCAGCAGTTACTCGTATCTCGGTGAGCAGTACTTC

J gene: TRBJ2-7
clone size: -
V gene: TRBV10-3
D gene: TRBD1
CDR3 protein: CAISGGQEQYF
CDR3 DNA: TGTGCCATCAGTGGGGGACAGGAGCAGTACTTC

J gene: TRBJ2-1
clone size: -
V gene: TRBV6-5
D gene: -
CDR3 protein: CASSYSEGNNEQFF
CDR3 DNA: TGTGCCAGCAGTTACTCGGAGGGAAACAATGAGCAGTTCTTC

J gene: TRBJ2-3
clone size: -
V gene: TRBV6-1
D gene: TRBD2
CDR3 protein: CASSENPVGGYTDTQYF
CDR3 DNA: TGTGCCAGCAGTGAAAACCCAGTGGGAGGGTACACAGATACGCAGTATTTT

J gene: TRBJ1-1
clone size: once
V gene: TRBV2
D gene: -
CDR3 protein: CASIGRGNTEAFF
CDR3 DNA: TGTGCCAGCATAGGCAGGGGTAACACTGAAGCTTTCTTT

J gene: TRBJ1-3
clone size: -
V gene: TRBV5-1
D gene: TRBD1
CDR3 protein: CASSVQSGGGNTIYF
CDR3 DNA: TGCGCCAGCAGCGTGCAATCAGGGGGAGGAAACACCATATATTTT

J gene: TRBJ2-7
clone size: -
V gene: TRBV19
D gene: -
CDR3 protein: CASRGVFYEQYF
CDR3 DNA: TGTGCCAGCCGGGGTGTTTTTTACGAGCAGTACTTC

J gene: TRBJ2-6
clone size: -
V gene: TRBV27
D gene: TRBD2
CDR3 protein: CASSPLVGGSSGANVLTF
CDR3 DNA: TGTGCCAGCAGTCCCCTAGTGGGGGGGAGCTCTGGGGCCAACGTCCTGACTTTC

J gene: TRBJ1-2
clone size: once
V gene: TRBV21-1
D gene: -
CDR3 protein: CASSSHRVGQGNFGYTF
CDR3 DNA: -

J gene: TRBJ2-3
clone size: once
V gene: TRBV6-4
D gene: TRBD2
CDR3 protein: CASSDRSGGTDTQYF
CDR3 DNA: TGTGCCAGCAGTGACAGATCGGGAGGGACAGATACGCAGTATTTT

J gene: TRBJ2-7
clone size: -
V gene: TRBV2
D gene: -
CDR3 protein: CAGLNRGIYEQYF
CDR3 DNA: TGTGCCGGACTAAACAGGGGAATCTACGAGCAGTACTTC

J gene: TRBJ1-4
clone size: -
V gene: TRBV4-1
D gene: -
CDR3 protein: CASSLRMNRGEKLFF
CDR3 DNA: TGCGCCAGCAGCCTCCGGATGAATCGGGGTGAAAAACTGTTTTTT

J gene: TRBJ2-1
clone size: -
V gene: TRBV6-4
D gene: TRBD2
CDR3 protein: CASSWTSGRGFNEQFF
CDR3 DNA: TGTGCCAGCAGCTGGACTAGCGGGAGGGGATTCAATGAGCAGTTCTTC

J gene: TRBJ2-3
clone size: -
V gene: TRBV7-9
D gene: TRBD2
CDR3 protein: CASKLAGGPTDTQYF
CDR3 DNA: TGTGCCAGCAAACTAGCGGGAGGCCCCACAGATACGCAGTATTTT

J gene: TRBJ2-4
clone size: -
V gene: TRBV9
D gene: TRBD2
CDR3 protein: CASSDLGAGEVQYF
CDR3 DNA: TGTGCCAGCAGCGATCTCGGGGCGGGAGAGGTTCAGTACTTC

J gene: TRBJ2-7
clone size: -
V gene: TRBV28
D gene: TRBD2
CDR3 protein: CASSSPLAGAYEQYF
CDR3 DNA: TGTGCCAGCAGTTCGCCACTAGCGGGGGCCTACGAGCAGTACTTC

J gene: TRBJ2-2
clone size: -
V gene: TRBV2
D gene: -
CDR3 protein: CASSYLYEGELFF
CDR3 DNA: TGTGCCAGCAGTTACCTCTACGAGGGGGAGCTGTTTTTT

J gene: TRBJ1-1
clone size: -
V gene: TRBV9
D gene: -
CDR3 protein: CASSVREINTEAFF
CDR3 DNA: TGTGCCAGCAGCGTAAGAGAGATTAACACTGAAGCTTTCTTT

J gene: TRBJ1-2
clone size: -
V gene: TRBV7-9
D gene: -
CDR3 protein: CASSLGTWGYTF
CDR3 DNA: TGTGCCAGCAGCTTAGGGACTTGGGGCTACACCTTC

J gene: TRBJ2-5
clone size: -
V gene: TRBV9
D gene: TRBD1
CDR3 protein: CASSPLGGTGWETQYF
CDR3 DNA: TGTGCCAGCAGCCCTCTTGGCGGGACAGGATGGGAGACCCAGTACTTC

J gene: TRBJ1-5
clone size: -
V gene: TRBV7-2
D gene: TRBD1
CDR3 protein: CASSYRDSDQPQHF
CDR3 DNA: TGTGCCAGCAGTTACCGGGACAGCGATCAGCCCCAGCATTTT

J gene: TRBJ2-7
clone size: once
V gene: TRBV19
D gene: -
CDR3 protein: CASSILGGYEQYF
CDR3 DNA: TGTGCCAGTAGTATATTAGGGGGCTACGAGCAGTACTTC

J gene: TRBJ1-3
clone size: -
V gene: TRBV9
D gene: -
CDR3 protein: CASSVTGAAGNTIYF
CDR3 DNA: TGTGCCAGCAGCGTAACGGGTGCCGCTGGAAACACCATATATTTT

J gene: TRBJ2-3
clone size: -
V gene: TRBV19
D gene: -
CDR3 protein: CASSTWDKDTQYF
CDR3 DNA: TGTGCCAGTAGTACCTGGGACAAAGATACGCAGTATTTT

J gene: TRBJ2-7
clone size: -
V gene: TRBV5-1
D gene: TRBD2
CDR3 protein: CASSLGLAGGSEQYF
CDR3 DNA: TGCGCCAGCAGCTTGGGACTAGCGGGAGGTAGCGAGCAGTACTTC

J gene: TRBJ1-2
clone size: -
V gene: TRBV15
D gene: -
CDR3 protein: CATSYDRIGYGYTF
CDR3 DNA: TGTGCCACCAGCTACGACAGGATAGGTTATGGCTACACCTTC

J gene: TRBJ1-3
clone size: -
V gene: TRBV5-1
D gene: TRBD1
CDR3 protein: CASSRDRETGNTIYF
CDR3 DNA: TGCGCCAGCAGTAGGGACAGGGAAACTGGAAACACCATATATTTT

J gene: TRBJ2-1
clone size: -
V gene: TRBV5-1
D gene: -
CDR3 protein: CASSLGGRGWSNEQFF
CDR3 DNA: TGCGCCAGCAGCTTAGGGGGGAGGGGATGGTCCAATGAGCAGTTCTTC

J gene: TRBJ2-2
clone size: -
V gene: TRBV29-1
D gene: TRBD2
CDR3 protein: CSVVGETSGRANIGELFF
CDR3 DNA: TGCAGCGTTGTGGGGGAGACTAGCGGGAGGGCCAACATCGGGGAGCTGTTTTTT

J gene: TRBJ2-7
clone size: -
V gene: TRBV29-1
D gene: -
CDR3 protein: CSVDGLQGSYGSYEQYF
CDR3 DNA: TGCAGCGTTGATGGTCTTCAGGGTAGTTATGGTTCCTACGAGCAGTACTTC

J gene: TRBJ2-7
clone size: -
V gene: TRBV7-9
D gene: -
CDR3 protein: CASSETAYEQYF
CDR3 DNA: TGTGCCAGCAGCGAGACTGCCTACGAGCAGTACTTC

J gene: TRBJ1-2
clone size: -
V gene: TRBV6-1
D gene: -
CDR3 protein: CASSEAWTGETPYGYTF
CDR3 DNA: TGTGCCAGCAGTGAAGCTTGGACGGGAGAAACCCCCTATGGCTACACCTTC